This T cell receptor beta chain was profiled in a study of technical replicates of blood from a handful of donors (dated by TCRdb to 2016 to 2017). In the germline V gene, CDR1 corresponds to ENHRY and CDR2 to SYGVKD. Its CDR3 holds 16 amino acids, cysteine through phenylalanine. The CDR3 DNA has 48 bases and is translated from base 1. V ends up 2 bases short and J 8 bases short, with an unmatched junction base count of 7. For this clone: Its binding antigen is unknown. Base qualities are not recorded, but no much larger clone differs from it by a single base.

The library relied on the immunoSEQ multiplex PCR assay. TCRdb provides this immuneACCESS table in a form limited to in-frame rearrangements. Some clones are lacking; in checked studies, under half of them reflect an unresolved V gene, and why the rest are absent is not known. The sample data list about 98,000 clones, and approximately 96% of these were observed just once. The ten largest account for approximately 0.21% of the sample. The chain is encoded by TRBV10-3 joined to TRBJ2-1; 12 nucleotides in the junction match TRBD2. The sequencing input was T cells isolated from PBMCs. The clonotype was recovered from a human donor in good health. The CDR3 reads CAISERASGRVDEQFF. The DNA reads TGTGCCATCAGTGAGAGGGCTAGCGGGAGGGTCGATGAGCAGTTCTTC.